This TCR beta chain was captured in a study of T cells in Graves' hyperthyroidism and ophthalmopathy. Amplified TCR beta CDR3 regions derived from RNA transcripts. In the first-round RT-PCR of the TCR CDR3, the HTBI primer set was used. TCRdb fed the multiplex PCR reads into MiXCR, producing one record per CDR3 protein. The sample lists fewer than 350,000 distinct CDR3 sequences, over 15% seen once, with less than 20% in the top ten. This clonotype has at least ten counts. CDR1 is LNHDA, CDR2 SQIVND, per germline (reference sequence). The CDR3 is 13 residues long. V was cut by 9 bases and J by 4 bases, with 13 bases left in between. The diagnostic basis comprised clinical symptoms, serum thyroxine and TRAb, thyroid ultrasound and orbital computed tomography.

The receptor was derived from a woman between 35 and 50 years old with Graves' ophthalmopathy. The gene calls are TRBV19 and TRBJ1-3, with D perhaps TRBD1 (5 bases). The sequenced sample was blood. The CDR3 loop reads CASRWTTGNTIYF. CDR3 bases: TGTGCCAGCAGGTGGACAACCGGAAACACCATATATTTT.